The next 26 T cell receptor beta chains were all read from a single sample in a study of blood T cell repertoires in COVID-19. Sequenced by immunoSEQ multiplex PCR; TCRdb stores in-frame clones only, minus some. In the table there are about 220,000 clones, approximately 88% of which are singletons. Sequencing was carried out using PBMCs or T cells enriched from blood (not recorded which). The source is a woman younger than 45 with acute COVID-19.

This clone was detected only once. The CDR3 coding sequence is TGTGCCAGCCGAGGGCTACCCCGCAGCTACACCTTC. It specifies CASRGLPRSYTF. The chain carries TRBV2 and TRBJ1-2, with D unresolved. The length of the CDR3 is 12 residues. Trimming pared 8 bases from V and 9 bases from J, leaving 16 bases between. Germline V gives CDR1 SNHLY, CDR2 FYNNEI.

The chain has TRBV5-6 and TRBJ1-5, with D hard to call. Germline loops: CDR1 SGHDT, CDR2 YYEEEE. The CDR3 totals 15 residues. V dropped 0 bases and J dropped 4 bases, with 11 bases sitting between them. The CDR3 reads CASSLGGLGNQPQHF. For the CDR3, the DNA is TGTGCCAGCAGCTTGGGAGGACTTGGGAATCAGCCCCAGCATTTT.

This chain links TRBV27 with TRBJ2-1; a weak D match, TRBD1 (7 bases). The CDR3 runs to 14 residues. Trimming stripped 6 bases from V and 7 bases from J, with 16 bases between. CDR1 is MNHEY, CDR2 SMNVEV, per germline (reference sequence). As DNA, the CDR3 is TGTGCCAGCAGAACTCAGGGGGGAAAGAATGAGCAGTTCTTC. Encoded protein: CASRTQGGKNEQFF.

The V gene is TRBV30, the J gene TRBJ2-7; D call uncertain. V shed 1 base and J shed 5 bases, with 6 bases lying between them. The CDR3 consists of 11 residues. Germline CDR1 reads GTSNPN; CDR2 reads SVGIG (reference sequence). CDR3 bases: TGTGCCTGGAGTGGTATCCACGAGCAGTACTTC. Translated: CAWSGIHEQYF.

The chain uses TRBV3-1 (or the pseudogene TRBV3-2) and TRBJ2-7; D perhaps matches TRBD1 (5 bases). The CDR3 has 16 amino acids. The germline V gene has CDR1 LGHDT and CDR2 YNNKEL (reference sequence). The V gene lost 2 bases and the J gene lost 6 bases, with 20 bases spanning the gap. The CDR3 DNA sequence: TGTGCCAGCAGCCAACCTGGACACTCCGGTGAAAGCGAGCAGTACTTC. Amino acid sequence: CASSQPGHSGESEQYF.

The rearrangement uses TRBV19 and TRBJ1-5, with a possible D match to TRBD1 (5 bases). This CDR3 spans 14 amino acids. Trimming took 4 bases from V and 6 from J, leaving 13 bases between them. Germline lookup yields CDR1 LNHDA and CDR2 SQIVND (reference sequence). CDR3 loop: CASSRGEERQPQHF. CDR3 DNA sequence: TGTGCCAGTAGTAGGGGGGAGGAACGTCAGCCCCAGCATTTT.

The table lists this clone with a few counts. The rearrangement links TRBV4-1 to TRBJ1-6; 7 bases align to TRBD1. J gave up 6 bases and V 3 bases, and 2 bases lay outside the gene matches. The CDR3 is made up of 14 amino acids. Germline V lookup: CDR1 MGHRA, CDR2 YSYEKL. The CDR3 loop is CASSQTGTNSPLHF. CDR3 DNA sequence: TGCGCCAGCAGCCAGACAGGGACTAATTCACCCCTCCACTTT.

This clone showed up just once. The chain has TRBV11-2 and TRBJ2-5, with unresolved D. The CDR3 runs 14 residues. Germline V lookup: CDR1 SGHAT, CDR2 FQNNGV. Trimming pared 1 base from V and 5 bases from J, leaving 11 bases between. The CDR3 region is CASSLGTRMETQYF. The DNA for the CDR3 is TGTGCCAGCAGCTTAGGAACCAGGATGGAGACCCAGTACTTC.

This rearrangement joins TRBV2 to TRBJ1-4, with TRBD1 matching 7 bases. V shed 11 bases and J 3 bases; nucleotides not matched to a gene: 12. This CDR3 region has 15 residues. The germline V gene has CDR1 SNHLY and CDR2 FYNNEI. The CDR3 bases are TGTGCCGGGAACGCAGGGGGAATGGCTAATGAAAAACTGTTTTTT. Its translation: CAGNAGGMANEKLFF. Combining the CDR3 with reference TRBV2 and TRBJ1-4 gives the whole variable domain EPEVTQTPSHQVTQMGQEVILRCVPISNHLYFYWYRQILGQKVEFLVSFYNNEISEKSEIFDDQFSVERPDGSNFTLKIRSTKLEDSAMYFCAGNAGGMANEKLFFGSGTQLSVL.

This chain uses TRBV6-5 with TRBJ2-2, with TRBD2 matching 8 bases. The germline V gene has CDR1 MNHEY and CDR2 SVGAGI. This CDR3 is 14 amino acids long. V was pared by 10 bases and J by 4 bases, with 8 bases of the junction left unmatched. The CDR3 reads CATSGGLGTGELFF. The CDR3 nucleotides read TGTGCCACTTCGGGGGGGCTGGGCACCGGGGAGCTGTTTTTT.

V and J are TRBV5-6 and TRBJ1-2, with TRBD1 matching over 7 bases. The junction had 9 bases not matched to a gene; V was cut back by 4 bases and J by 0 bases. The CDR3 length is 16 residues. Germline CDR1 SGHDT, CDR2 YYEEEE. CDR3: CASSRPSGTANYGYTF. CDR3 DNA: TGTGCCAGCAGCAGACCGTCCGGGACAGCTAACTATGGCTACACCTTC. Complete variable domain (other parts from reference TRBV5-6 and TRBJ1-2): DAGVTQSPTHLIKTRGQQVTLRCSPKSGHDTVSWYQQALGQGPQFIFQYYEEEERQRGNFPDRFSGHQFPNYSSELNVNALLLGDSALYLCASSRPSGTANYGYTFGSGTRLTVV.

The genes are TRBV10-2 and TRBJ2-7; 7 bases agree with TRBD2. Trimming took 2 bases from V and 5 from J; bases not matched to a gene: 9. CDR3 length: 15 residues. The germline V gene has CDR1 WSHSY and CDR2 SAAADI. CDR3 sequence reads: CASSEEGRGGDEQYF. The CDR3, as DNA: TGCGCCAGCAGTGAGGAGGGGAGGGGAGGCGACGAGCAGTACTTC.

The CDR3 sequence is CASSPLRSGTEAFF. CDR3 DNA: TGTGCCAGCAGCCCGCTGAGGAGTGGCACTGAAGCTTTCTTT. The chain uses TRBV11-2 and TRBJ1-1; D not resolved. Germline V CDR1 and CDR2: SGHAT, FQNNGV. Between the trimmed V and J ends, which lost 5 bases and 4 bases, there was a span of 14 bases. This CDR3 contains 14 residues.

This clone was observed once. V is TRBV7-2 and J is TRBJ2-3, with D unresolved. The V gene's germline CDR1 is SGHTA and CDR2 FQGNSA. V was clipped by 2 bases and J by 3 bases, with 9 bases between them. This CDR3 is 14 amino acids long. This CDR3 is CASSLRLTTDTQYF. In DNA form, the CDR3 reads TGTGCCAGCAGCTTAAGGCTGACAACAGATACGCAGTATTTT. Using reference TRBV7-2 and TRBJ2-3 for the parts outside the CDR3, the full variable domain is GAGVSQSPSNKVTEKGKDVELRCDPISGHTALYWYRQSLGQGLEFLIYFQGNSAPDKSGLPSDRFSAERTGGSVSTLTIQRTQQEDSAVYLCASSLRLTTDTQYFGPGTRLTVL.

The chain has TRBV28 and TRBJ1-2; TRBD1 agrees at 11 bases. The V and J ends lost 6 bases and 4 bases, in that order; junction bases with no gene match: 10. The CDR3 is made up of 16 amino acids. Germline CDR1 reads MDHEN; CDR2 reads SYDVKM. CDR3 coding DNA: TGTGCCAGCAGCAATCCGGGACAGGGGGTAGTCTATGGCTACACCTTC. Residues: CASSNPGQGVVYGYTF.

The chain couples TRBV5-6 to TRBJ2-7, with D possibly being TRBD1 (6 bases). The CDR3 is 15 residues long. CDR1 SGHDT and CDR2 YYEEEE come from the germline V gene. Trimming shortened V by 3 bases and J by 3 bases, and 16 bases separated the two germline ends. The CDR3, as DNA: TGTGCCAGCAGCTCGAGGGACATTGGTAGCTACGAGCAGTACTTC. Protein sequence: CASSSRDIGSYEQYF.

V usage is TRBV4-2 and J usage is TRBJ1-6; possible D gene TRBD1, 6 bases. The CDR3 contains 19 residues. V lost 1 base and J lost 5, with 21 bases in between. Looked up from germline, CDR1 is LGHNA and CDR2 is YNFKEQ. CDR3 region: CASSQGARRGGWNNSPLHF. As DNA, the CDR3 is TGTGCCAGCAGCCAAGGGGCACGGAGGGGGGGCTGGAATAATTCACCCCTCCACTTT.

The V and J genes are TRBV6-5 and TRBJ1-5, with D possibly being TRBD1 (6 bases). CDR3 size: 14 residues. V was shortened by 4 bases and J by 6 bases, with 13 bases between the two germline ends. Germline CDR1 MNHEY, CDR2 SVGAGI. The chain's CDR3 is CASSLKQGGQPQHF. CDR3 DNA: TGTGCCAGCAGTTTAAAACAGGGCGGTCAGCCCCAGCATTTT.

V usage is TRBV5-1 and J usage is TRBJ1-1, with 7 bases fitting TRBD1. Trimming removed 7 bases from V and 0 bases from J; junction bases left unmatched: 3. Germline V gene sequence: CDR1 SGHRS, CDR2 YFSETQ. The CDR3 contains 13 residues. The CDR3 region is CASWGQMNTEAFF. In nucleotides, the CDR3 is TGCGCCAGCTGGGGACAGATGAACACTGAAGCTTTCTTT. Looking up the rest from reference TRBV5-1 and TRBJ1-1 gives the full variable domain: KAGVTQTPRYLIKTRGQQVTLSCSPISGHRSVSWYQQTPGQGLQFLFEYFSETQRNKGNFPGRFSGRQFSNSRSEMNVSTLELGDSALYLCASWGQMNTEAFFGQGTRLTVV.

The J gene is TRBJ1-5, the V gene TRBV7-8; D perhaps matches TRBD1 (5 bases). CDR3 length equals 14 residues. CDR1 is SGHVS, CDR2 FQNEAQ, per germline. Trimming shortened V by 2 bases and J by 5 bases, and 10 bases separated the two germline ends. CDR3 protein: CASSLPGRDQPQHF. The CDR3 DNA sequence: TGTGCCAGCAGCTTACCAGGGAGGGATCAGCCCCAGCATTTT.

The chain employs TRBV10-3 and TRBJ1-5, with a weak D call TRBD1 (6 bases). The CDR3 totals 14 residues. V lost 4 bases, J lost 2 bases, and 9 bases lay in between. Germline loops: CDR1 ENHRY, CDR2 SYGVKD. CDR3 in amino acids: CAISAGARNQPQHF. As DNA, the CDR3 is TGTGCCATCAGTGCAGGGGCGCGCAATCAGCCCCAGCATTTT.

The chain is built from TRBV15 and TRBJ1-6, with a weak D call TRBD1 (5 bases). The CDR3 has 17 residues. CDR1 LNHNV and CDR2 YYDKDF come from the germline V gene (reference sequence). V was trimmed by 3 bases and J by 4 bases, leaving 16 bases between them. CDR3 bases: TGTGCCACCAGCAGGCCTCAGATGGGGGGTTATAATTCACCCCTCCACTTT. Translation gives CATSRPQMGGYNSPLHF.

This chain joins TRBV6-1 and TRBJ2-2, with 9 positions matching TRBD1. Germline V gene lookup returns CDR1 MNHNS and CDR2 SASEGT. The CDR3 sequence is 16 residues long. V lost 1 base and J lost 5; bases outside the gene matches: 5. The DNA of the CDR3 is TGTGCCAGCAGTGAAGGGACAGGGGCTAAAACCGGGGAGCTGTTTTTT. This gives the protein CASSEGTGAKTGELFF.

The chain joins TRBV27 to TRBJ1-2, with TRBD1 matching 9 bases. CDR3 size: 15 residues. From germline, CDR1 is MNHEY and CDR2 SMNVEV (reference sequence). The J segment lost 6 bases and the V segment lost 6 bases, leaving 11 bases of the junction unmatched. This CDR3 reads CASSFSGGTGNGYTF. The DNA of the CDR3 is TGTGCCAGCAGCTTCAGTGGGGGGACAGGGAATGGCTACACCTTC.

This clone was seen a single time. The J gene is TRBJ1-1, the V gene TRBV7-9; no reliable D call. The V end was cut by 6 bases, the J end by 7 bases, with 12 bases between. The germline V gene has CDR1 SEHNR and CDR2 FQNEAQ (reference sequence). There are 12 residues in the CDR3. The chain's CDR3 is CASRIGPLEAFF. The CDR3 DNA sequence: TGTGCCAGCAGAATCGGTCCCCTTGAAGCTTTCTTT.

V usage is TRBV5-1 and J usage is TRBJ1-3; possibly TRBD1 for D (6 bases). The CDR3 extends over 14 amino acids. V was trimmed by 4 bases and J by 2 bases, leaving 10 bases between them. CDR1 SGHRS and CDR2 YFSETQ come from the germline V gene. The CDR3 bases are TGCGCCAGCAGCCTGGGACACCCTGGAAACACCATATATTTT. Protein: CASSLGHPGNTIYF.